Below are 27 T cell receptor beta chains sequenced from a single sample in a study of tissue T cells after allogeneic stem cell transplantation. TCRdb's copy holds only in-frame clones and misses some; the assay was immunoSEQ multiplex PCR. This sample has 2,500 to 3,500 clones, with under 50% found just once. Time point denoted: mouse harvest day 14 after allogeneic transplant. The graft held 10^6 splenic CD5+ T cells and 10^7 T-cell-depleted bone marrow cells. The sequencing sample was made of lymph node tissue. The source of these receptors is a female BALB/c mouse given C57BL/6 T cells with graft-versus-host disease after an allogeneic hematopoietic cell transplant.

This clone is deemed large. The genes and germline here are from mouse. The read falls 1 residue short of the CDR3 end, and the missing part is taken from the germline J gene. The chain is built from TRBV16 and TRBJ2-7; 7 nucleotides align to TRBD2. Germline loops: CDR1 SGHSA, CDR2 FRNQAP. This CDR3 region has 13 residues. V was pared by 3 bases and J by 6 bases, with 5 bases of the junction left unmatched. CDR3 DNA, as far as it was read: TGTGCAAGCAGCTTCCTCCACTGGGGTGAACAGTAC. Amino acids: CASSFLHWGEQY. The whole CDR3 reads CASSFLHWGEQYF.

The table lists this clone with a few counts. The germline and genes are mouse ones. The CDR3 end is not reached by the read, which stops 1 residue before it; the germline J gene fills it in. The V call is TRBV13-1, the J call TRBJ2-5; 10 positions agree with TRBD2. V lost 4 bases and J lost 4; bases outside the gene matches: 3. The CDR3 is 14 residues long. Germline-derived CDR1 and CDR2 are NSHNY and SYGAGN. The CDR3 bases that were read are TGTGCCAGCAGTCCGGGACTGGGGAAAGACACCCAGTAC. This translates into CASSPGLGKDTQY. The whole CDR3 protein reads CASSPGLGKDTQYF.

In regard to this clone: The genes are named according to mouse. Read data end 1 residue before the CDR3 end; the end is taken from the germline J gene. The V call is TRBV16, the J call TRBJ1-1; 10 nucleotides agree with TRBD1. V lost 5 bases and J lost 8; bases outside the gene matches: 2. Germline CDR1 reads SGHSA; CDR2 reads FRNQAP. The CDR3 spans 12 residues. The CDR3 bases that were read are TGTGCAAGCAGCCTGGACAGGGGGGAAGTCTTC. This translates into CASSLDRGEVF. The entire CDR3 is CASSLDRGEVFF.

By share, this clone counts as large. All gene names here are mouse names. CDR3 DNA (partial): TGTGCCAGCAGTCTGGGGGCGGGCTCCTATGAACAGTAC. Translation: CASSLGAGSYEQY. The whole CDR3 sequence reads CASSLGAGSYEQYF. The gene calls are TRBV26 and TRBJ2-7, with D possibly being TRBD1 or TRBD2 (5 bases each). The CDR3 extends 1 residue past the end of the read, so its final part is completed from the germline J gene. V shed 2 bases and J shed 0 bases, with 8 bases lying between them. CDR3 length equals 14 residues. The germline V gene has CDR1 KGHPV and CDR2 FQNQEV (reference sequence).

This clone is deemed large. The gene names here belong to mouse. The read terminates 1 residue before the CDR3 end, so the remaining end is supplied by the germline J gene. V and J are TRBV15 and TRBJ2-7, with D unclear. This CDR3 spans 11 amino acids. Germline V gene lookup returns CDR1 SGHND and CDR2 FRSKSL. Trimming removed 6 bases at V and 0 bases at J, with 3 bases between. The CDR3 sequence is CASRSSYEQYF. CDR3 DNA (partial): TGTGCCAGCAGGAGCTCCTATGAACAGTAC.

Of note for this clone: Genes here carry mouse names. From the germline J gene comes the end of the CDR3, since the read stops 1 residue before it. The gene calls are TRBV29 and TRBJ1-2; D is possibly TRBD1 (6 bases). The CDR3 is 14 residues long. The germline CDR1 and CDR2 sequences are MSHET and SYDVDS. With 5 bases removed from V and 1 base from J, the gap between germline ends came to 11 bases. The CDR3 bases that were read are TGTGCTAGCAGTCACCCGGGACAAAACTCCGACTACACC. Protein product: CASSHPGQNSDYT. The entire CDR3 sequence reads CASSHPGQNSDYTF.

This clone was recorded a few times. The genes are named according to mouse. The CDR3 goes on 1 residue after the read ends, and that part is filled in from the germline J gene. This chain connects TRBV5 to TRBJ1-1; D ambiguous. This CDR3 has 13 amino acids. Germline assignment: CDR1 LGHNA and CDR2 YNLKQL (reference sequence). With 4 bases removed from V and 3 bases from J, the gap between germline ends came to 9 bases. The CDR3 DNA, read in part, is TGTGCCAGCAGCCCCCGGGCGGACACAGAAGTCTTC. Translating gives CASSPRADTEVF. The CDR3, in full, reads CASSPRADTEVFF.

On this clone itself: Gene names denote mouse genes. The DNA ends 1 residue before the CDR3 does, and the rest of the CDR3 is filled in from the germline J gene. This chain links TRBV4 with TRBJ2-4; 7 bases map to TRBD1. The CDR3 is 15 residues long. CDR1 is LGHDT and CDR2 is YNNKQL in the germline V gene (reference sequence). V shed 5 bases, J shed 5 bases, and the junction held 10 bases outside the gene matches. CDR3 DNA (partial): TGTGCCAGCAGCCAAGCGGGACAGTGGGGAAACACCTTGTAC. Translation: CASSQAGQWGNTLY. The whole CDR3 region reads CASSQAGQWGNTLYF.

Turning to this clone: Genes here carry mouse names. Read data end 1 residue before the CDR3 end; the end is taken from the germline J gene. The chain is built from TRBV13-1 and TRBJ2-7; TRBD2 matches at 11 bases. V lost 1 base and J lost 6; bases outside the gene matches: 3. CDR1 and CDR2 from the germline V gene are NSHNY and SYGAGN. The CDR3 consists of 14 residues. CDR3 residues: CASSDKDWGAEQYF. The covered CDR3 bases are TGTGCCAGCAGTGATAAGGACTGGGGGGCTGAACAGTAC.

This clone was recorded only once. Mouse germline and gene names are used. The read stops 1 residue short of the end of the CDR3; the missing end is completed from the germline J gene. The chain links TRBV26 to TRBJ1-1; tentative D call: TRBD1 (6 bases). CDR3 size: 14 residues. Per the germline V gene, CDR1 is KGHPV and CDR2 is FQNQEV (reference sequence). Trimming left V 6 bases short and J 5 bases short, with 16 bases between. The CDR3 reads CASRPPTGTTEVFF. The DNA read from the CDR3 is TGTGCCAGCAGGCCCCCGACCGGGACAACAGAAGTCTTC.

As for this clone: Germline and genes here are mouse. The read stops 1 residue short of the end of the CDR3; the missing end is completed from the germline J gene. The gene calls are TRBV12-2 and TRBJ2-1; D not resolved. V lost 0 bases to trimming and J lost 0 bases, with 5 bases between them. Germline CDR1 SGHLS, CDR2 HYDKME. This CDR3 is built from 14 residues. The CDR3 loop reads CASSLNSNYAEQFF. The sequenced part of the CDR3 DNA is TGTGCCAGCTCTCTCAACAGTAACTATGCTGAGCAGTTC.

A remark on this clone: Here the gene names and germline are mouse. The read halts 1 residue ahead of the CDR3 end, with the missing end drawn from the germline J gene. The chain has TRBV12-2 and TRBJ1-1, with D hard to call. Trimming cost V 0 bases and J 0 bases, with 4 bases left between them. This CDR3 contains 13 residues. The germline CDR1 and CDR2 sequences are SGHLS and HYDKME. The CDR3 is CASSLGTNTEVFF. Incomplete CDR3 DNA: TGTGCCAGCTCTCTCGGGACAAACACAGAAGTCTTC.

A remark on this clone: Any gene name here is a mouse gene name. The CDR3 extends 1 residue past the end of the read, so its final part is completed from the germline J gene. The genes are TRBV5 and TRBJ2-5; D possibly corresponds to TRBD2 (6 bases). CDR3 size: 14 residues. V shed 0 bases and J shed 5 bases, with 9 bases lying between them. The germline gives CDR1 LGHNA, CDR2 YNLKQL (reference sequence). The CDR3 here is CASSQDWGGDTQYF. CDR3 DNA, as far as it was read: TGTGCCAGCAGCCAAGACTGGGGAGGAGACACCCAGTAC.

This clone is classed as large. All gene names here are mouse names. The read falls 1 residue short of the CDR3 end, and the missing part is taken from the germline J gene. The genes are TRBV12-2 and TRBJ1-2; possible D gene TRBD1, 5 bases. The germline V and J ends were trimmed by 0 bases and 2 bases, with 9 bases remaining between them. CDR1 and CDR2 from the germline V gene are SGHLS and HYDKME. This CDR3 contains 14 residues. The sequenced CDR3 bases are TGTGCCAGCTCTCTCCGCAGGGCTAACTCCGACTACACC. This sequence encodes CASSLRRANSDYT. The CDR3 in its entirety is CASSLRRANSDYTF.

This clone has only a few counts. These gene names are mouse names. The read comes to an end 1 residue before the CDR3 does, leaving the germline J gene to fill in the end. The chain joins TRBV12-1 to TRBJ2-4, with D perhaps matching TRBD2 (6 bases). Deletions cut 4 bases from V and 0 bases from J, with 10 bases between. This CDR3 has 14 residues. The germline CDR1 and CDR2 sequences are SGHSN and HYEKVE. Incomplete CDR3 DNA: TGTGCCAGCTCCCCCGGACTGAGTCAAAACACCTTGTAC. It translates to CASSPGLSQNTLY. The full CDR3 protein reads CASSPGLSQNTLYF. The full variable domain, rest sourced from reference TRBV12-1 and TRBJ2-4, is DSGVVQSPRHIIKEKGGRSVLTCIPISGHSNVVWYQQTLGKELKFLIQHYEKVERDKGFLPSRFSVQQFDDYHSEMNMSALELEDSAMYFCASSPGLSQNTLYFGAGTRLSVL.

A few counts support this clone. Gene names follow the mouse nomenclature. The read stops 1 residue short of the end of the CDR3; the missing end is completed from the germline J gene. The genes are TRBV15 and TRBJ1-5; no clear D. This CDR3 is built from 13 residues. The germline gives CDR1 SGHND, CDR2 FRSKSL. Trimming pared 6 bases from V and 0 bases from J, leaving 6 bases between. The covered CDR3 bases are TGTGCCAGCAGGGGTAATAACAACCAGGCTCCGCTT. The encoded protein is CASRGNNNQAPL. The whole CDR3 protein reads CASRGNNNQAPLF. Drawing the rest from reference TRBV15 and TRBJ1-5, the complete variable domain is DAGVTQTPRHEVAEKGQTIILKCEPVSGHNDLFWYRQTKIQGLELLSYFRSKSLMEDGGAFKDRFKAEMLNSSFSTLKIQPTEPKDSAVYLCASRGNNNQAPLFGEGTRLSVL.

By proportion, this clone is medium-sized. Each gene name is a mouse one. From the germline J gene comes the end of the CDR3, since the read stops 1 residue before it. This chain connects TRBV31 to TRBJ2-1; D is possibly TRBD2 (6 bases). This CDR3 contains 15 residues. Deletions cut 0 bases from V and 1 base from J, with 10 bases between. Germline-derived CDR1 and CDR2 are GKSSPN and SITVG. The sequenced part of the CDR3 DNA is TGTGCCTGGAGTCTAGATCTGGGGAACTATGCTGAGCAGTTC. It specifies CAWSLDLGNYAEQF. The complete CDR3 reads CAWSLDLGNYAEQFF.

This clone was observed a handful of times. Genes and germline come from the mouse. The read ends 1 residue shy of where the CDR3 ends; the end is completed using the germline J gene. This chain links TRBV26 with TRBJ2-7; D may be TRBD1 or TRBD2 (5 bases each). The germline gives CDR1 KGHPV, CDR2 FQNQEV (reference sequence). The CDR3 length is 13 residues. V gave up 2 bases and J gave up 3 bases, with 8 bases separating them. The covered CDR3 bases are TGTGCCAGCAGTCTGGGGGCTCTCTATGAACAGTAC. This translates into CASSLGALYEQY. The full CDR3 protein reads CASSLGALYEQYF.

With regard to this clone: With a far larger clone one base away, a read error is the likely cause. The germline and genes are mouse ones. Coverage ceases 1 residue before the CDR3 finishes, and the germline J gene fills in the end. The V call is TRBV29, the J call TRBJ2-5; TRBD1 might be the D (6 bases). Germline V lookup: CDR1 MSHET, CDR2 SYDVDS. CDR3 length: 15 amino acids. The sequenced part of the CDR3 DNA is TGTGCTAGCAGTCCCACAGGGTTTAACCACGACACCCAGTAC. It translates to CASSPTGFNHDTQY. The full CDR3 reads CASSPTGFNHDTQYF.

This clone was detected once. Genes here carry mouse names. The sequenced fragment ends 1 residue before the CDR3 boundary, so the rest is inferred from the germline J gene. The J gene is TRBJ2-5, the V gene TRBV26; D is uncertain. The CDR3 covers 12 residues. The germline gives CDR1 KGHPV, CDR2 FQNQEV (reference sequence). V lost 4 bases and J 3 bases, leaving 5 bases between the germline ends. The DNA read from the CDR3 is TGTGCCAGCAGTCCGGATCAAGACACCCAGTAC. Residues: CASSPDQDTQY. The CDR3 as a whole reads CASSPDQDTQYF.

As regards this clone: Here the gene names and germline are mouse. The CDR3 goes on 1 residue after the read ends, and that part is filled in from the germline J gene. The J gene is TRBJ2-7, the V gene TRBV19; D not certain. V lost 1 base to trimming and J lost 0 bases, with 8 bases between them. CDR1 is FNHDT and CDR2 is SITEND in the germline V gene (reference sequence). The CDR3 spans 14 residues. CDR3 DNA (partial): TGTGCCAGCAGTATATCCCAAAGCTCCTATGAACAGTAC. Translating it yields CASSISQSSYEQY. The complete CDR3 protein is CASSISQSSYEQYF.

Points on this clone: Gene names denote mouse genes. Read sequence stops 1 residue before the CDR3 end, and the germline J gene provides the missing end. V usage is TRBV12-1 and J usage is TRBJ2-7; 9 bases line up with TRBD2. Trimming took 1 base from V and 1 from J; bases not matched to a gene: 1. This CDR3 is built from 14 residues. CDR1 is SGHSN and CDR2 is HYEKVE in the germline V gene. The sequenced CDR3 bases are TGTGCCAGCTCTCTAGACTGGGGGTCCTATGAACAGTAC. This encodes CASSLDWGSYEQY. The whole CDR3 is CASSLDWGSYEQYF.

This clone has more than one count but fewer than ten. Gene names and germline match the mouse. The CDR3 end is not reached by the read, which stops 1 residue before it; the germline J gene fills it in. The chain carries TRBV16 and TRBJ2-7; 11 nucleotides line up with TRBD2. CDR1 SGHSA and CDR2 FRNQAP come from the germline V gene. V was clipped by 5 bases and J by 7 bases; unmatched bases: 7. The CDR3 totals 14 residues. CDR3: CASSATGGAREQYF. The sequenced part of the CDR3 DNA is TGTGCAAGCAGCGCCACTGGGGGGGCTCGAGAACAGTAC.

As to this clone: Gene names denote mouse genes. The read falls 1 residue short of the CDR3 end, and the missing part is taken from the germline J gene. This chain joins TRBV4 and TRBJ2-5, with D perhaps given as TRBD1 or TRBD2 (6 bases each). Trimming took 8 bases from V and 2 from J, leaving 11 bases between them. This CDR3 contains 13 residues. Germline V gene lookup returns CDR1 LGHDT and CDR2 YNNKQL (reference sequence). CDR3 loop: CASGGEGQDTQYF. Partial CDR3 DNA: TGTGCCAGCGGGGGCGAGGGCCAAGACACCCAGTAC.

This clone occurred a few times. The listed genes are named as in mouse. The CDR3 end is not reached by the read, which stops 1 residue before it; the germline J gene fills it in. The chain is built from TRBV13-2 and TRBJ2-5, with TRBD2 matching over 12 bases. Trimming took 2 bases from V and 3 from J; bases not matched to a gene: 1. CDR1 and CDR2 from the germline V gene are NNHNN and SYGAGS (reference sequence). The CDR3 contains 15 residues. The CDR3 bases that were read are TGTGCCAGCGGTGAAGGACTGGGGGGGCAAGACACCCAGTAC. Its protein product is CASGEGLGGQDTQY. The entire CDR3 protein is CASGEGLGGQDTQYF.

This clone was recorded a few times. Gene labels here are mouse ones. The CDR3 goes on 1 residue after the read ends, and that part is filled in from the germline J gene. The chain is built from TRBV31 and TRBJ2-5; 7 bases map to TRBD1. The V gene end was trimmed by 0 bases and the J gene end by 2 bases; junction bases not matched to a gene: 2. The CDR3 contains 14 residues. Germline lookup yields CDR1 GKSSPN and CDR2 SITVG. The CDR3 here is CAWSLDRSQDTQYF. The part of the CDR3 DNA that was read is TGTGCCTGGAGTCTGGACAGGAGCCAAGACACCCAGTAC.

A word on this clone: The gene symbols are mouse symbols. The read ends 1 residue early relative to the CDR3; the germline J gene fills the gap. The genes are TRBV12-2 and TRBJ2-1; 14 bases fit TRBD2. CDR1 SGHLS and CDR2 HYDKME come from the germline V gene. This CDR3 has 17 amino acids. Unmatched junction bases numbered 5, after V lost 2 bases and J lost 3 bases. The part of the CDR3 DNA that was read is TGTGCCAGCTCTCCAGGGACTGGGGGGGCGTCCTATGCTGAGCAGTTC. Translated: CASSPGTGGASYAEQF. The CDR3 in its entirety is CASSPGTGGASYAEQFF.